This TCR beta chain was recorded in a study of T cell responses to AZD1222 COVID-19 vaccine. CDR3 length: 13 amino acids. With V trimmed by 6 bases and J by 2 bases, 1 base remained unmatched. Study-level results: A rise in Spike-specific TCR breadth and depth followed two AZD1222 doses.

Assay: immunoSEQ multiplex PCR; the TCRdb copy retains only in-frame clones and omits some. This sample carries 46,000 or so clones, 60% to 85% of them seen once, and the ten largest clones take 6.6%. As to this clone: Its antigen remains unknown.

The sequence derives from an adult in good health. This chain connects TRBV12-3 or TRBV12-4 to TRBJ2-5, with 9 bases lining up with TRBD1. The specimen comprised peripheral blood, sampled on day 0 of AZD1222 vaccination. The DNA of the CDR3 is TGTGCCAGCAGGGGACAGGGTCAAGAGACCCAGTACTTC. Its translation is CASRGQGQETQYF.